This T cell receptor (beta chain) was captured by sequencing in a study of cytomegalovirus exposure and HLA in healthy donors. As for the study in general: Approximately 190 million T cells yielded more than 90 million unique TCR beta sequences, as an earlier analysis found.

The PCR had 60 Vbeta and 13 Jbeta primers. The table came from immunoSEQ multiplex PCR; TCRdb's copy has only in-frame clones and leaves some out. This table holds approximately 100,000 clones, over 60% found once. The donors were healthy bone marrow donors. Whole-study findings and limits: Most TCR beta V segments were productive about 87% or about 30% of the time in an earlier analysis.

With regard to this clone: Its antigen is still unknown.

Trimming removed 0 bases at V and 6 bases at J, with 11 bases between. Germline V gene lookup returns CDR1 SEHNR and CDR2 FQNEAQ (reference sequence). This CDR3 comprises 15 residues. The sequencing input was PBMCs. This TCR was sampled from a female donor in good health and CMV-seropositive. The genes are TRBV7-9 and TRBJ2-2; no clear D gene. The CDR3 DNA reads as TGTGCCAGCAGCTTAGCACCGGGTCTTCCCGGGGAGCTGTTTTTT. This sequence encodes CASSLAPGLPGELFF.